Each of the 25 T cell receptor beta chains below was sequenced from the same sample in a study of CD8 T cells in Susac syndrome. The RNA input was 0.5 to 1 ug, and it was reverse transcribed with random hexamers. TCRdb called the immunoSEQ multiplex PCR reads again in MiXCR, with one record for every CDR3 protein. The table includes approximately 180,000 distinct CDR3 sequences, about 94% detected once. The sequenced material came from CD4+ T cells from PBMCs. These receptors all come from a human donor with multiple sclerosis.

This chain connects TRBV29-1 to TRBJ2-5, with D possibly being TRBD2 (5 bases). The CDR3 contains 12 residues. Germline loops: CDR1 SQVTM, CDR2 ANQGSEA. The V end was cut by 7 bases, the J end by 0 bases, with 9 bases between. CDR3 coding DNA: TGCAGCGCCTGGGAGTACCAAGAGACCCAGTACTTC. Residues: CSAWEYQETQYF.

The V call is TRBV11-2, the J call TRBJ1-1; weak D call: TRBD1 (5 bases). Germline loops: CDR1 SGHAT, CDR2 FQNNGV. Trimming cost V 1 base and J 1 base, with 10 bases left between them. This CDR3 is 15 amino acids long. The CDR3 protein is CASSLGGVWNTEAFF. CDR3 nucleotides: TGTGCCAGCAGCTTAGGAGGGGTGTGGAACACTGAAGCTTTCTTT.

The rearrangement links TRBV29-1 to TRBJ2-7; the match to TRBD1 covers 8 bases. CDR1 is SQVTM and CDR2 is ANQGSEA in the germline V gene. CDR3 length equals 13 residues. Trimming at V came to 4 bases and at J to 4 bases, leaving 6 bases not matched to a gene. Here the CDR3 DNA reads TGCAGCGTTGCAACAGGGGGTAGTTACGAGCAGTACTTC. Residues: CSVATGGSYEQYF.

The rearrangement joins TRBV20-1 to TRBJ1-1; weak D call: TRBD1 (5 bases). Germline assignment: CDR1 DFQATT and CDR2 SNEGSKA (reference sequence). The CDR3 has 14 residues. The ends were cut back, 3 bases at V and 3 bases at J, with 14 bases in the middle. CDR3 DNA sequence: TGCAGTGCTAGTGGGGGGGGACGGGACACTGAAGCTTTCTTT. Encoded protein: CSASGGGRDTEAFF.

The chain carries TRBV20-1 and TRBJ2-6; D remains unclear. This CDR3 has 17 residues. The germline V gene encodes CDR1 DFQATT and CDR2 SNEGSKA (reference sequence). Trimming removed 5 bases from V and 1 base from J, with 18 bases in between. The CDR3 DNA follows: TGCAGTGCTCGGCTTTCCGTACGGTTTTCTGGGGCCAACGTCCTGACTTTC. This translates into CSARLSVRFSGANVLTF.

This chain uses TRBV20-1 with TRBJ2-3; 13 bases map to TRBD2. The V gene end was trimmed by 6 bases and the J gene end by 4 bases; junction bases not matched to a gene: 7. In germline, CDR1 is DFQATT, CDR2 SNEGSKA (reference sequence). The CDR3 loop spans 15 amino acids. The CDR3 DNA follows: TGCAGTGCCGCAACTAGCGGGGGGGCCCCAGATACGCAGTATTTT. Translation gives CSAATSGGAPDTQYF.

The chain is built from TRBV29-1 and TRBJ2-1, with D possibly called TRBD1 or TRBD2 (6 bases each). This CDR3 is built from 13 residues. Per germline, CDR1 SQVTM and CDR2 ANQGSEA. V dropped 7 bases and J dropped 8 bases, with 18 bases sitting between them. CDR3 in amino acids: CSAGGTPWDEQFF. Written as DNA, the CDR3 is TGCAGCGCCGGAGGGACACCCTGGGATGAGCAGTTCTTC.

This chain connects TRBV25-1 to TRBJ1-2, with no clear D. V lost 1 base, J lost 1 base, and 7 bases lay in between. This CDR3 region has 14 residues. From germline, CDR1 is MGHDK and CDR2 SYGVNS. In nucleotides, the CDR3 is TGTGCCAGCAGTGAATCTTACAATAACTATGGCTACACCTTC. Protein sequence: CASSESYNNYGYTF.

The V call is TRBV7-8, the J call TRBJ2-1; D remains ambiguous. V was cut by 1 base and J by 3 bases, with 7 bases left in between. CDR1 is SGHVS and CDR2 is FQNEAQ in the germline V gene. The CDR3 is 14 residues long. CDR3: CASSLGPVYNEQFF. The CDR3 DNA follows: TGTGCCAGCAGCTTAGGCCCAGTCTACAATGAGCAGTTCTTC.

The chain carries TRBV3-1 and TRBJ2-3; the match to TRBD2 covers 9 bases. J was trimmed by 4 bases and V by 4 bases; bases with no gene match: 6. CDR3 length: 15 residues. Germline V lookup: CDR1 LGHDT, CDR2 YNNKEL (reference sequence). CDR3 coding DNA: TGTGCCAGCAGCCGCGGGGGGGCCGATTCAGATACGCAGTATTTT. Its protein product is CASSRGGADSDTQYF.

This clonotype is a singleton in its sample. This chain uses TRBV7-9 with TRBJ2-3; perhaps TRBD1 as D (6 bases). CDR3 size: 14 residues. V lost 2 bases and J lost 6, with 12 bases in between. CDR1 SEHNR and CDR2 FQNEAQ come from the germline V gene (reference sequence). The CDR3 here is CASSLSQGLDTQYF. The CDR3 DNA reads TGTGCCAGCAGCTTATCTCAGGGGTTGGATACGCAGTATTTT.

This chain uses TRBV25-1 with TRBJ1-2; D is uncertain. V lost 4 bases and J lost 7, with 25 bases in between. The CDR3 is 17 amino acids. Per the germline V gene, CDR1 is MGHDK and CDR2 is SYGVNS. In nucleotides, the CDR3 is TGTGCCAGCAGTGCCTTCGGACCGAACCTTCGGAGGTCTGGCTACACCTTC. It encodes CASSAFGPNLRRSGYTF.

J is TRBJ2-7 and V is TRBV7-8, with TRBD2 as a possible D gene (6 bases). Germline V gene sequence: CDR1 SGHVS, CDR2 FQNEAQ. The CDR3 is 14 residues long. The ends were cut back, 2 bases at V and 12 bases at J, with 20 bases in the middle. DNA of the CDR3: TGTGCCAGCAGCTTACTGCGGGAATCACCTTTGAGGTACTTC. This translates into CASSLLRESPLRYF.

The J gene is TRBJ2-6, the V gene TRBV12-3 or TRBV12-4; D uncertain. V gave up 7 bases and J gave up 0 bases, with 13 bases separating them. The CDR3 has 16 amino acids. Here the CDR3 reads CASTQPVPSGANVLTF. DNA of the CDR3: TGTGCCAGCACCCAGCCAGTCCCCTCTGGGGCCAACGTCCTGACTTTC.

This chain connects TRBV25-1 to TRBJ2-3, with TRBD2 identical over 9 bases. CDR1 is MGHDK, CDR2 SYGVNS, per germline. V lost 2 bases, J lost 6 bases, and 9 bases stayed unmatched. CDR3 size: 16 residues. The CDR3 spells CASSELSGGSFDTQYF. The CDR3, as DNA: TGTGCCAGCAGTGAACTGAGCGGGGGGTCCTTTGATACGCAGTATTTT.

V gene TRBV7-8 combines with J gene TRBJ1-5; TRBD1 is a possible D gene (6 bases). Germline CDR1 and CDR2: SGHVS and FQNEAQ. Trimming pared 3 bases from V and 7 bases from J, leaving 16 bases between. This CDR3 is built from 15 residues. The CDR3 DNA reads as TGTGCCAGCAGCTTTTTCGACAGGCTCGGCCAGCCCCAGCATTTT. It translates to CASSFFDRLGQPQHF.

The chain joins TRBV25-1 to TRBJ1-2; D is uncertain. This CDR3 comprises 10 residues. Germline V gene sequence: CDR1 MGHDK, CDR2 SYGVNS. Trimming stripped 5 bases from V and 8 bases from J, with 6 bases between. In DNA form, the CDR3 reads TGTGCCAGCAGTTTAGTGGGCTACACCTTC. Its translation: CASSLVGYTF.

This chain joins TRBV11-1 and TRBJ2-3; 7 bases map to TRBD2. V dropped 7 bases and J dropped 2; count of bases not matched to a gene: 9. This CDR3 spans 15 amino acids. Germline V gives CDR1 SGHAT, CDR2 FQDESV (reference sequence). CDR3 sequence: CASNQRGLPTDTQYF. The CDR3 DNA sequence: TGTGCCAGCAATCAGCGGGGCCTCCCCACAGATACGCAGTATTTT.

The chain uses TRBV20-1 and TRBJ2-1, with 14 positions matching TRBD2. With 5 bases clipped from V and 10 bases from J, the junction kept 7 bases outside the gene matches. This CDR3 has 14 residues. Germline V lookup: CDR1 DFQATT, CDR2 SNEGSKA (reference sequence). Written as DNA, the CDR3 is TGCAGTGCTGAAAAGACTAGCGGGGGGGCAGAGCAGTTCTTC. It translates to CSAEKTSGGAEQFF.

V gene TRBV20-1 combines with J gene TRBJ2-1; 13 nucleotides align to TRBD2. Trimming at V came to 6 bases and at J to 4 bases, leaving 9 bases not matched to a gene. The CDR3 has 16 residues. Germline V gene sequence: CDR1 DFQATT, CDR2 SNEGSKA (reference sequence). The DNA for the CDR3 is TGCAGTGCAAAAGGGACTAGCGGGGCTTCATACAATGAGCAGTTCTTC. The encoded protein is CSAKGTSGASYNEQFF.

V usage is TRBV7-2 and J usage is TRBJ2-3; the match to TRBD2 covers 7 bases. CDR3 length: 15 amino acids. The ends lost 7 bases at V and 4 bases at J; junction bases unmatched: 11. The germline gives CDR1 SGHTA, CDR2 FQGNSA. The CDR3 here is CASTTTGGLADTQYF. CDR3 nucleotides: TGTGCCAGCACCACGACGGGGGGATTGGCAGATACGCAGTATTTT.

This chain joins TRBV29-1 and TRBJ1-1; D unresolved. Germline V gene lookup returns CDR1 SQVTM and CDR2 ANQGSEA. V dropped 4 bases and J dropped 3 bases, with 9 bases sitting between them. This CDR3 has 12 amino acids. CDR3 coding DNA: TGCAGCGTTGGGTTGAGGGACACTGAAGCTTTCTTT. It codes for CSVGLRDTEAFF.

The chain recombines TRBV29-1 with TRBJ2-4; possible D gene TRBD1, 6 bases. The germline V gene has CDR1 SQVTM and CDR2 ANQGSEA. The CDR3 sequence is 15 residues long. V lost 6 bases and J 0 bases, leaving 15 bases between the germline ends. CDR3 DNA sequence: TGCAGCGTCACAGGGATTCAGCTAGCCAAAAACATTCAGTACTTC. This translates into CSVTGIQLAKNIQYF.

This chain connects TRBV30 to TRBJ2-7, with 7 bases matching TRBD1. This CDR3 spans 13 amino acids. Germline V gene lookup returns CDR1 GTSNPN and CDR2 SVGIG (reference sequence). Losses at the gene ends were 2 bases for V and 2 bases for J; bases not matched to a gene: 3. The CDR3 DNA reads TGTGCCTGGAGTAGACAGGGAACCTACGAGCAGTACTTC. This encodes CAWSRQGTYEQYF.

The chain employs TRBV5-4 and TRBJ2-3; D gene ambiguous. V shed 2 bases and J shed 2 bases, with 6 bases lying between them. Germline values: CDR1 SGHNT, CDR2 YYREEE (reference sequence). CDR3 length equals 13 residues. CDR3 residues: CASSFPVTDTQYF. The CDR3 DNA reads TGTGCCAGCAGCTTTCCTGTCACAGATACGCAGTATTTT.